A single sample gave rise to the 19 T cell receptor beta chains below, sequenced in a study of T cells after posttransplantation cyclophosphamide. Profiling relied on immunoSEQ multiplex PCR, and the TCRdb table lists in-frame clones only, not all of them. This sample has 25,000 or so clones, with 86% found just once. Sequenced sample: PBMCs. The receptors stem from an older woman with a blood cancer, CMV-positive, and with a related stem cell donor.

CDR3 residues: CASSLTSSQNEQFF. For the CDR3, the DNA is TGTGCCAGCAGCCTGACTAGCTCACAAAATGAGCAGTTCTTC. The rearrangement links TRBV9 to TRBJ2-1; TRBD2 aligns across 7 bases. CDR3 size: 14 residues. J lost 7 bases, V lost 4 bases, and 8 bases had no gene match. Germline loops: CDR1 SGDLS, CDR2 YYNGEE.

The chain joins TRBV5-1 to TRBJ1-1; 7 bases fit TRBD1. The CDR3 is made up of 17 amino acids. CDR1 SGHRS and CDR2 YFSETQ come from the germline V gene. With V trimmed by 1 base and J by 1 base, 10 bases remained unmatched. The CDR3 region is CASSLSGGLRGNTEAFF. CDR3 DNA: TGCGCCAGCAGCTTGTCAGGGGGTCTCCGGGGGAACACTGAAGCTTTCTTT.

The gene calls are TRBV7-2 and TRBJ2-5; unclear D gene. The ends were cut back, 0 bases at V and 5 bases at J, with 7 bases in the middle. Germline CDR1 is SGHTA and CDR2 is FQGNSA. The CDR3 totals 13 residues. CDR3: CASSLAVRETQYF. CDR3 coding DNA: TGTGCCAGCAGCTTAGCCGTTCGGGAGACCCAGTACTTC.

CDR3 residues: CASRMGLYSSYEQYF. The CDR3 DNA reads as TGTGCCAGCAGAATGGGACTGTACTCCAGCTACGAGCAGTACTTC. The chain combines TRBV6-5 with TRBJ2-7; D is possibly TRBD2 (6 bases). V lost 6 bases and J 3 bases, leaving 18 bases between the germline ends. The CDR3 sequence is 15 residues long. CDR1 and CDR2 (germline): MNHEY, SVGAGI.

The V call is TRBV19, the J call TRBJ1-1, with D possibly matching TRBD1 (6 bases). V shed 6 bases and J shed 5 bases, with 19 bases lying between them. There are 15 residues in the CDR3. Per the germline V gene, CDR1 is LNHDA and CDR2 is SQIVND (reference sequence). CDR3 amino acids: CASRRDRTRTTEAFF. The CDR3 DNA follows: TGTGCCAGTAGGCGTGACAGGACCCGAACAACTGAAGCTTTCTTT. Supplemented by reference TRBV19 and TRBJ1-1, the full variable domain reads DGGITQSPKYLFRKEGQNVTLSCEQNLNHDAMYWYRQDPGQGLRLIYYSQIVNDFQKGDIAEGYSVSREKKESFPLTVTSAQKNPTAFYLCASRRDRTRTTEAFFGQGTRLTVV.

V and J are TRBV9 and TRBJ2-2; 7 bases are shared with TRBD2. The CDR3 extends over 14 amino acids. V lost 1 base to trimming and J lost 5 bases; unmatched junction nucleotides: 2. Germline CDR1 and CDR2: SGDLS and YYNGEE. In nucleotides, the CDR3 is TGTGCCAGCAGCGTATCGGGGGGAACCGGGGAGCTGTTTTTT. Amino acid sequence: CASSVSGGTGELFF.

The chain employs TRBV5-4 and TRBJ1-1; D might be TRBD1 (6 bases). In germline, CDR1 is SGHNT, CDR2 YYREEE (reference sequence). The CDR3 runs to 15 residues. The germline V and J ends were trimmed by 3 bases and 5 bases, with 17 bases remaining between them. The CDR3 nucleotides are TGTGCCAGCAGCTGGGCCGGGACAAAGAGTACTGAAGCTTTCTTT. It yields the protein CASSWAGTKSTEAFF.

Comments on this clone: The junction differs from germline at one of its ends, possibly a read error. This chain joins TRBV2 and TRBJ1-1; no reliable D call. This CDR3 comprises 13 residues. Germline V gene lookup returns CDR1 SNHLY and CDR2 FYNNEI. The CDR3: CASREDLGVEAFF. The CDR3 DNA reads as TGTGCCAGCAGAGAAGACCTCGGGGTCGAAGCTTTCTTT.

The chain joins TRBV2 to TRBJ1-5; 8 positions match TRBD1. V dropped 5 bases and J dropped 3; count of bases not matched to a gene: 12. Germline-derived CDR1 and CDR2 are SNHLY and FYNNEI. This CDR3 contains 17 residues. The CDR3 is CASSKKGQEVSNQPQHF. CDR3 nucleotide sequence: TGTGCCAGCAGTAAAAAGGGACAGGAAGTTTCCAATCAGCCCCAGCATTTT.

This clone was seen only once. This sequence joins TRBV18 and TRBJ1-1; D gene unclear. Germline V gives CDR1 KGHSH, CDR2 LQKENI. The CDR3 length is 13 residues. V lost 0 bases to trimming and J lost 5 bases, with 7 bases between them. Written as DNA, the CDR3 is TGTGCCAGCTCACCACCGGCTAGAACTGAAGCTTTCTTT. Its protein product is CASSPPARTEAFF.

The V and J genes are TRBV2 and TRBJ2-1; no clear D. Trimming left V 2 bases short and J 0 bases short, with 20 bases between. This CDR3 comprises 19 residues. CDR1 is SNHLY and CDR2 is FYNNEI in the germline V gene. In nucleotides, the CDR3 is TGTGCCAGCAGTGAACGTATCGCGAGCGCGCTGAGCTCCTACAATGAGCAGTTCTTC. Protein product: CASSERIASALSSYNEQFF. The variable domain in full, completed from reference TRBV2 and TRBJ2-1, reads EPEVTQTPSHQVTQMGQEVILRCVPISNHLYFYWYRQILGQKVEFLVSFYNNEISEKSEIFDDQFSVERPDGSNFTLKIRSTKLEDSAMYFCASSERIASALSSYNEQFFGPGTRLTVL.

V and J are TRBV11-3 and TRBJ2-3; TRBD1 might be the D (5 bases). Germline loops: CDR1 SGHNT, CDR2 YENEEA. With 2 bases removed from V and 0 bases from J, the gap between germline ends came to 15 bases. CDR3 length: 17 amino acids. The CDR3, as DNA: TGTGCCAGCAGCTTAACCTCCTTCAAGGGGAGCACAGATACGCAGTATTTT. Translated, it gives CASSLTSFKGSTDTQYF.

The sample holds a few counts of this clone. This sequence joins TRBV2 and TRBJ1-5, with D possibly matching TRBD1 (6 bases). The CDR3 totals 15 residues. V lost 6 bases and J 2 bases, leaving 14 bases between the germline ends. Germline CDR1 and CDR2: SNHLY and FYNNEI. The CDR3 nucleotides read TGTGCCAGCAGGAGACTGGACAGTGGCAATCAGCCCCAGCATTTT. As protein: CASRRLDSGNQPQHF.

This clone was seen more than once but under ten times. The gene calls are TRBV11-1 and TRBJ2-1; 11 bases are shared with TRBD2. The CDR3 is 17 residues long. Trimming cost V 5 bases and J 7 bases; bases outside gene matches: 13. The germline gives CDR1 SGHAT, CDR2 FQDESV (reference sequence). Written as DNA, the CDR3 is TGTGCCAGCAGCAGTCGTCGTCGACTAGCGGGAAGGAATGAGCAGTTCTTC. Its protein product is CASSSRRRLAGRNEQFF.

This sequence joins TRBV7-7 and TRBJ2-1; 8 bases fit TRBD2. With V trimmed by 5 bases and J by 2 bases, 8 bases remained unmatched. Germline lookup yields CDR1 SSHAT and CDR2 FNYEAQ (reference sequence). The length of the CDR3 is 16 residues. For the CDR3, the DNA is TGTGCCAGCAGCCACCGAGCGGGAGTTACCTACAATGAGCAGTTCTTC. Protein: CASSHRAGVTYNEQFF.

This chain connects TRBV29-1 to TRBJ1-1, with a possible D match to TRBD1 (6 bases). Trimming cost V 7 bases and J 4 bases, with 7 bases left between them. CDR1 is SQVTM and CDR2 is ANQGSEA in the germline V gene. CDR3 length: 10 residues. The CDR3 DNA follows: TGCAGCGGACAGGTCACTGAAGCTTTCTTT. The encoded protein is CSGQVTEAFF.

The chain links TRBV7-9 to TRBJ1-1; no clear D. Trimming cost V 2 bases and J 6 bases, with 7 bases left between them. The length of the CDR3 is 12 residues. CDR1 and CDR2 from the germline V gene are SEHNR and FQNEAQ (reference sequence). The CDR3 here is CASSLSLSEAFF. The CDR3 nucleotides are TGTGCCAGCAGCTTAAGCCTTTCTGAAGCTTTCTTT.

A few counts support this clone. The chain is built from TRBV19 and TRBJ1-1; D possibly corresponds to TRBD1 (6 bases). The CDR3 covers 15 residues. V lost 4 bases and J 1 base, leaving 13 bases between the germline ends. The germline CDR1 and CDR2 sequences are LNHDA and SQIVND (reference sequence). The CDR3 sequence: CASSRAGARNTEAFF. CDR3 nucleotide sequence: TGTGCCAGTAGTAGGGCAGGGGCCAGGAACACTGAAGCTTTCTTT.

This clone came up once. The rearrangement uses TRBV18 and TRBJ1-2; 11 bases agree with TRBD1. The CDR3 consists of 22 residues. Germline trimming cut 2 bases from V and 3 bases from J; bases unmatched to any gene: 23. Looked up from germline, CDR1 is KGHSH and CDR2 is LQKENI. The CDR3 DNA follows: TGTGCCAGCTCACCATCTTTTCTTTTGGGGATGGACAGGGGGCTAAGGCACTATGGCTACACCTTC. Translating it yields CASSPSFLLGMDRGLRHYGYTF.